One and the same sample provided the 20 T cell receptor beta chains below, sequenced in a study of vaccination and CD4 T cells after COVID-19. Treatment described: roughly ten-day PBMC culture with coronavirus spike peptide pools or control peptides (ViraFEST assay). At the Johns Hopkins FTIC core, DNA taken from cultured CD4+ T cells was sequenced by way of the Oncomine TCR Beta short-read assay. One entry per CDR3 protein, called by TCRdb with MiXCR from the PCR reads. The data contain 26,000 or so distinct CDR3 sequences, around 40% of them singletons. What these receptors recognize is not known. Sequenced input: CD4+ T cells from blood, cultured in vitro. These receptors originate from a human donor who had recovered from COVID-19.

This clonotype turned up a few times. The DNA of the CDR3 is TGTGCCAGCAGCTCGGTCCCGGGACAGGGTTGGAATTCACCCCTCCACTTT. It yields the protein CASSSVPGQGWNSPLHF. J is TRBJ1-6 and V is TRBV7-9, with 9 bases lining up with TRBD1. The germline CDR1 and CDR2 sequences are SEHNR and FQNEAQ (reference sequence). J lost 7 bases, V lost 4 bases, and 11 bases had no gene match. This CDR3 is 17 amino acids long.

This clonotype has only a few counts. The V call is TRBV7-9, the J call TRBJ2-7; D uncertain. This CDR3 comprises 11 residues. Deletions cut 3 bases from V and 3 bases from J, with 3 bases between. Germline CDR1 SEHNR, CDR2 FQNEAQ (reference sequence). CDR3 in DNA: TGTGCCAGCAGCTTCCACTACGAGCAGTACTTC. The encoded protein is CASSFHYEQYF. The full variable domain, rest sourced from reference TRBV7-9 and TRBJ2-7, is DTGVSQNPRHKITKRGQNVTFRCDPISEHNRLYWYRQTLGQGPEFLTYFQNEAQLEKSRLLSDRFSAERPKGSFSTLEIQRTEQGDSAMYLCASSFHYEQYFGPGTRLTVT.

This clonotype was observed a few times. V and J are TRBV7-2 and TRBJ2-5, with 9 bases fitting TRBD1. In germline, CDR1 is SGHTA, CDR2 FQGNSA. This CDR3 region has 16 residues. Trimming cost V 5 bases and J 4 bases; bases outside gene matches: 11. CDR3: CASSNSGTGRGETQYF. The CDR3 nucleotides are TGTGCCAGCAGCAACTCCGGGACAGGGAGGGGAGAGACCCAGTACTTC.

This clonotype showed up just a few times. This rearrangement joins TRBV24-1 to TRBJ2-5; a possible D gene is TRBD1 (6 bases). The CDR3 is made up of 15 amino acids. Germline V CDR1 and CDR2: KGHDR, SFDVKD. The germline V and J ends were trimmed by 2 bases and 5 bases, with 14 bases remaining between them. CDR3 bases: TGTGCCACCAGTGATTCGAGGGGGTCCGGGGAGACCCAGTACTTC. Its translation is CATSDSRGSGETQYF.

This rearrangement joins TRBV28 to TRBJ1-4; D possibly corresponds to TRBD1 (5 bases). This CDR3 comprises 14 residues. Trimming stripped 2 bases from V and 7 bases from J, with 11 bases between. In germline, CDR1 is MDHEN, CDR2 SYDVKM. The CDR3 bases are TGTGCCAGCAGTTTAGTAGGGGTTGGTGAAAAACTGTTTTTT. It is translated as CASSLVGVGEKLFF.

The chain is built from TRBV21-1 and TRBJ1-2. TRBV21-1 has pseudogene status. The CDR3 has 15 amino acids. This CDR3 reads CASSKAGGRVRGYTF. The CDR3 region has the DNA TGTGCCAGCAGCAAAGCGGGCGGCAGGGTGAGAGGCTACACCTTC.

The rearrangement joins TRBV7-2 to TRBJ2-5; 8 positions agree with TRBD2. Germline loops: CDR1 SGHTA, CDR2 FQGNSA. V trimming: 8 bases; J trimming: 3 bases; junction bases outside the gene matches: 11. This CDR3 has 15 amino acids. CDR3 amino acids: CASPIGRGGEETQYF. For the CDR3, the DNA is TGTGCCAGCCCTATAGGCCGGGGGGGGGAAGAGACCCAGTACTTC.

The chain couples TRBV20-1 to TRBJ1-4; 9 bases are a match to TRBD1. The CDR3 length is 15 residues. V shed 3 bases, J shed 3 bases, and the junction held 5 bases outside the gene matches. Germline CDR1 DFQATT, CDR2 SNEGSKA (reference sequence). DNA for the CDR3: TGCAGTGCTAGTCCGGGGACAGGGTCTAATGAAAAACTGTTTTTT. Translation: CSASPGTGSNEKLFF.

This chain connects TRBV7-9 to TRBJ1-5; 7 bases are shared with TRBD1. The V and J ends lost 3 bases and 5 bases, in that order; junction bases with no gene match: 4. In germline, CDR1 is SEHNR, CDR2 FQNEAQ (reference sequence). This CDR3 has 14 residues. CDR3 in amino acids: CASSLDRMDQPQHF. The CDR3 DNA reads TGTGCCAGCAGCTTGGACAGGATGGATCAGCCCCAGCATTTT.

This clonotype was observed a few times. The genes are TRBV15 and TRBJ1-3; the D is unclear. V was shortened by 0 bases and J by 8 bases, with 17 bases between the two germline ends. CDR1 LNHNV and CDR2 YYDKDF come from the germline V gene (reference sequence). This CDR3 has 16 residues. CDR3 nucleotide sequence: TGTGCCACCAGCAGAGATTTACCACCGACGATGGACACCATATATTTT. Protein sequence: CATSRDLPPTMDTIYF.

The chain carries TRBV6-1 and TRBJ1-2; 7 nucleotides match TRBD1. The CDR3 contains 15 residues. The germline V gene encodes CDR1 MNHNS and CDR2 SASEGT. V shed 6 bases, J shed 7 bases, and the junction held 14 bases outside the gene matches. CDR3 in DNA: TGTGCCAGCAGGGAATTGACAGGGCAGGCTGCTGGCTACACCTTC. This codes for CASRELTGQAAGYTF.

On this clonotype: The junction departs from germline at one end; a sequencing error may be responsible. The rearrangement links TRBV6-1 to TRBJ1-1; 11 bases are shared with TRBD1. CDR3 length: 12 amino acids. Per the germline V gene, CDR1 is MNHNS and CDR2 is SASEGT. CDR3 in amino acids: CASNHGQGANIF. CDR3 coding DNA: TGTGCCAGCAATCACGGACAGGGGGCGAACATCTTT.

The genes are TRBV12-3 or TRBV12-4 and TRBJ1-2, with 8 positions matching TRBD1. Germline trimming cut 5 bases from V and 4 bases from J; bases unmatched to any gene: 6. This CDR3 has 14 residues. For the CDR3, the DNA is TGTGCCAGCAGTGAGACAGGGGCGAGCTATGGCTACACCTTC. It translates to CASSETGASYGYTF.

V is TRBV2 and J is TRBJ1-5; D gene uncertain. V dropped 2 bases and J dropped 1 base, with 6 bases sitting between them. Germline values: CDR1 SNHLY, CDR2 FYNNEI. The CDR3 runs 14 residues. CDR3 loop: CASSESGSNQPQHF. CDR3 DNA sequence: TGTGCCAGCAGTGAATCCGGGAGCAATCAGCCCCAGCATTTT.

The chain is built from TRBV20-1 and TRBJ1-3, with 7 bases identical to TRBD1. The junction had 6 bases not matched to a gene; V was cut back by 5 bases and J by 2 bases. The CDR3 consists of 14 residues. The germline CDR1 and CDR2 sequences are DFQATT and SNEGSKA (reference sequence). This CDR3 reads CSAAQGKTGNTIYF. The CDR3, as DNA: TGCAGTGCTGCACAGGGGAAAACTGGAAACACCATATATTTT.

This clonotype was detected only a few times. This rearrangement joins TRBV10-3 to TRBJ1-6; no firm D call. The CDR3 is 14 residues long. CDR1 and CDR2 (germline): ENHRY, SYGVKD. The ends were cut back, 6 bases at V and 6 bases at J, with 12 bases in the middle. The CDR3 here is CAISRTVSNSPLHF. CDR3 bases: TGTGCCATCAGCAGGACGGTTTCTAATTCACCCCTCCACTTT.

This chain uses TRBV7-9 with TRBJ1-6; maybe TRBD1 (5 bases). V was cut by 5 bases and J by 7 bases, with 18 bases left in between. CDR3 length equals 16 residues. Germline-derived CDR1 and CDR2 are SEHNR and FQNEAQ (reference sequence). CDR3 residues: CASSPKGLLGNSPLHF. Here the CDR3 DNA reads TGTGCCAGCAGCCCCAAGGGACTCCTAGGGAATTCACCCCTCCACTTT.

The gene calls are TRBV28 and TRBJ1-3; D is possibly TRBD1 (5 bases). Between the trimmed V and J ends, which lost 3 bases and 4 bases, there was a span of 10 bases. The CDR3 consists of 14 residues. Germline lookup yields CDR1 MDHEN and CDR2 SYDVKM. CDR3 DNA: TGTGCCAGCAGTTTCCTCAGGGCCGGAAACACCATATATTTT. Protein: CASSFLRAGNTIYF.

In this sample, this clonotype turned up a few times. This chain uses TRBV7-8 with TRBJ1-5; weak D call: TRBD1 (5 bases). The CDR3 is 15 residues long. Germline CDR1 reads SGHVS; CDR2 reads FQNEAQ. Trimming took off 5 bases at V and 3 bases at J, with 14 bases between the two ends. The CDR3 region has the DNA TGTGCCAGCAGCCCCCGTGGGACTAACAATCAGCCCCAGCATTTT. It specifies CASSPRGTNNQPQHF.

V gene TRBV7-9 combines with J gene TRBJ1-3; D is unclear. The CDR3 spans 15 residues. Germline V CDR1 and CDR2: SEHNR, FQNEAQ (reference sequence). The germline V and J ends were trimmed by 2 bases and 0 bases, with 8 bases remaining between them. CDR3 nucleotide sequence: TGTGCCAGCAGCTTAAAAGGTTACTCTGGAAACACCATATATTTT. As protein: CASSLKGYSGNTIYF.